Presented here are 32 T cell receptor beta chains from one specimen sequenced in a study of T cell responses to AZD1222 COVID-19 vaccine. Measured with immunoSEQ multiplex PCR; TCRdb has only the in-frame clones, and not every one. Of about 140,000 clones listed, around 89% were seen once; the top ten hold about 3.4%. The input for sequencing was peripheral blood, taken 28 days after the second AZD1222 dose. Receptor source: an adult who received the AZD1222 COVID-19 vaccine.

The V gene is TRBV7-2, the J gene TRBJ2-1, with 15 bases that match TRBD2. The germline CDR1 and CDR2 sequences are SGHTA and FQGNSA. The trim removed 1 base at V and 9 bases at J, leaving 7 bases unmatched. This CDR3 has 17 amino acids. Here the CDR3 DNA reads TGTGCCAGCAGCTTAGAGGGACTAGCGGGGGGAGTGGCTGAGCAGTTCTTC. Amino acids: CASSLEGLAGGVAEQFF.

The chain combines TRBV5-1 with TRBJ2-7, with a weak D call TRBD1 (5 bases). Germline V gene sequence: CDR1 SGHRS, CDR2 YFSETQ. The CDR3 has 13 amino acids. The V gene lost 0 bases and the J gene lost 3 bases, with 7 bases spanning the gap. CDR3 amino acids: CASSLDDSYEQYF. The DNA of the CDR3 is TGCGCCAGCAGCTTGGATGACAGCTACGAGCAGTACTTC.

This clone was seen more than once but under ten times. V usage is TRBV7-9 and J usage is TRBJ1-5; TRBD1 agrees at 10 bases. This CDR3 is built from 17 residues. Germline V gene data show CDR1 as SEHNR and CDR2 as FQNEAQ (reference sequence). Trimming cost V 0 bases and J 5 bases; bases outside gene matches: 7. The CDR3 protein is CASSLAGGTGVDQPQHF. The CDR3 region has the DNA TGTGCCAGCAGCTTAGCGGGCGGGACAGGGGTAGATCAGCCCCAGCATTTT. Together with reference TRBV7-9 and TRBJ1-5, the CDR3 gives the full variable domain: DTGVSQNPRHKITKRGQNVTFRCDPISEHNRLYWYRQTLGQGPEFLTYFQNEAQLEKSRLLSDRFSAERPKGSFSTLEIQRTEQGDSAMYLCASSLAGGTGVDQPQHFGDGTRLSIL.

This clone was detected only once. The V gene is TRBV7-2, the J gene TRBJ2-7; a possible D gene is TRBD2 (5 bases). CDR3 length: 12 amino acids. CDR1 and CDR2 from the germline V gene are SGHTA and FQGNSA. With 5 bases removed from V and 4 bases from J, the gap between germline ends came to 9 bases. This CDR3 reads CASSGSGYEQYF. The CDR3 region has the DNA TGTGCCAGCAGCGGGAGCGGTTACGAGCAGTACTTC.

In this sample, this clone turned up a few times. V usage is TRBV24-1 and J usage is TRBJ1-5; 7 bases map to TRBD1. This CDR3 region has 15 residues. Germline CDR1 KGHDR, CDR2 SFDVKD. The V segment lost 4 bases and the J segment 0 bases; nucleotides outside the gene matches: 2. The CDR3 loop is CATSDQGGSNQPQHF. The CDR3 region has the DNA TGTGCCACCAGTGACCAGGGGGGTAGCAATCAGCCCCAGCATTTT.

This clone was found once. The chain uses TRBV3-1 (or the pseudogene TRBV3-2) and TRBJ2-3; 10 bases line up with TRBD2. CDR1 and CDR2 from the germline V gene are LGHDT and YNNKEL (reference sequence). The V and J ends lost 1 base and 3 bases, in that order; junction bases with no gene match: 10. CDR3 size: 18 residues. The CDR3 here is CASSQGRDSGRWTDTQYF. CDR3 DNA: TGTGCCAGCAGCCAAGGTCGGGATAGCGGGAGGTGGACAGATACGCAGTATTTT.

The chain recombines TRBV3-1 (or the pseudogene TRBV3-2) with TRBJ2-7; 8 bases line up with TRBD1. Trimming cost V 4 bases and J 1 base; bases outside gene matches: 6. Per the germline V gene, CDR1 is LGHDT and CDR2 is YNNKEL (reference sequence). The CDR3 spans 15 residues. The CDR3 nucleotides read TGTGCCAGCAGCCTCGACAGGGGACTTTCCTACGAGCAGTACTTC. It is translated as CASSLDRGLSYEQYF.

CDR3 amino acids: CASSFYVGVRDYEQYF. The DNA for the CDR3 is TGTGCCAGCAGTTTCTACGTCGGGGTAAGGGACTACGAGCAGTACTTC. This chain links TRBV6-2 or TRBV6-3 with TRBJ2-7, with D possibly TRBD2 on 5 matching bases. This CDR3 contains 16 residues. Germline V gene sequence: CDR1 MNHEY, CDR2 SVGEGT. The V and J ends lost 4 bases and 3 bases respectively, with 19 bases between them.

This chain links TRBV15 with TRBJ1-1; the D gene is possibly TRBD1 (6 bases). Germline loops: CDR1 LNHNV, CDR2 YYDKDF (reference sequence). Trimming cost V 1 base and J 2 bases, with 17 bases left between them. The CDR3 covers 17 residues. The chain's CDR3 is CATSRGRGGPINTEAFF. Here the CDR3 DNA reads TGTGCCACCAGCAGAGGTCGAGGGGGACCGATAAACACTGAAGCTTTCTTT.

The chain has TRBV12-1 and TRBJ2-5. TRBV12-1 corresponds to a pseudogene. The CDR3 covers 17 residues. CDR3 residues: CASSLPRRAGWQETQYF. The CDR3 DNA is TGTGCCAGCAGCCTACCTCGACGGGCCGGCTGGCAAGAGACCCAGTACTTC.

The chain couples TRBV27 to TRBJ2-7, with a tentative D call TRBD1 (6 bases). Trimming shortened V by 2 bases and J by 9 bases, and 11 bases separated the two germline ends. The length of the CDR3 is 12 residues. Germline CDR1 MNHEY, CDR2 SMNVEV (reference sequence). CDR3 sequence: CASSLQGSGQYF. CDR3 nucleotide sequence: TGTGCCAGCAGTTTACAGGGGAGCGGGCAGTACTTC.

The gene calls are TRBV9 and TRBJ2-3; no clear D gene. Germline V gene lookup returns CDR1 SGDLS and CDR2 YYNGEE. This CDR3 has 15 residues. V was shortened by 0 bases and J by 2 bases, with 10 bases between the two germline ends. Here the CDR3 reads CASSVDQHPTDTQYF. As DNA, the CDR3 is TGTGCCAGCAGCGTAGACCAACACCCCACAGATACGCAGTATTTT. The full variable domain, completed using reference TRBV9 and TRBJ2-3, is DSGVTQTPKHLITATGQRVTLRCSPRSGDLSVYWYQQSLDQGLQFLIQYYNGEERAKGNILERFSAQQFPDLHSELNLSSLELGDSALYFCASSVDQHPTDTQYFGPGTRLTVL.

The rearrangement links TRBV5-1 to TRBJ2-1; maybe TRBD2 (6 bases). The germline gives CDR1 SGHRS, CDR2 YFSETQ. The ends were cut back, 5 bases at V and 0 bases at J, with 21 bases in the middle. The CDR3 totals 18 residues. The CDR3 loop is CASRSSVRRSSSYNEQFF. As DNA, the CDR3 is TGCGCCAGCAGATCTAGCGTCCGGCGGTCCAGCTCCTACAATGAGCAGTTCTTC.

The chain joins TRBV28 to TRBJ2-7; either TRBD1 or TRBD2 may supply D (5 bases each). V was trimmed by 2 bases and J by 2 bases, leaving 10 bases between them. CDR3 length equals 14 residues. CDR1 and CDR2 from the germline V gene are MDHEN and SYDVKM. The CDR3 DNA sequence: TGTGCCAGCAGTTTACGAGGGGAGCCCTACGAGCAGTACTTC. Protein sequence: CASSLRGEPYEQYF.

The chain is built from TRBV30 and TRBJ2-3; 8 bases align to TRBD1. In germline, CDR1 is GTSNPN, CDR2 SVGIG (reference sequence). The CDR3 sequence is 15 residues long. V was pared by 3 bases and J by 1 base, with 6 bases of the junction left unmatched. The CDR3 spells CAWRRQGIGTDTQYF. CDR3 sequence (DNA): TGTGCCTGGAGGAGACAGGGGATTGGCACAGATACGCAGTATTTT.

This clone has a handful of counts. This sequence joins TRBV9 and TRBJ1-1; the D is unclear. This CDR3 is built from 13 residues. The ends were cut back, 0 bases at V and 11 bases at J, with 14 bases in the middle. CDR1 and CDR2 from the germline V gene are SGDLS and YYNGEE. The CDR3 sequence: CASSVAASPSAFF. CDR3 coding DNA: TGTGCCAGCAGCGTAGCAGCCAGCCCCTCGGCTTTCTTT.

The chain links TRBV28 to TRBJ2-7, with TRBD1 identical over 9 bases. Germline V gives CDR1 MDHEN, CDR2 SYDVKM. V lost 0 bases and J lost 4; bases outside the gene matches: 1. The CDR3 covers 14 residues. The DNA for the CDR3 is TGTGCCAGCAGTTTATGGGACAGGGGTTACGAGCAGTACTTC. This encodes CASSLWDRGYEQYF.

CDR3 bases: TGTGCCAGCAGCCAAAGCACCGTGAACACCGGGGAGCTGTTTTTT. Amino acid sequence: CASSQSTVNTGELFF. The chain carries TRBV3-1 (or the pseudogene TRBV3-2) and TRBJ2-2; D is unclear. Germline V lookup: CDR1 LGHDT, CDR2 YNNKEL (reference sequence). This CDR3 region has 15 residues. Trimming cost V 2 bases and J 1 base, with 8 bases left between them.

The rearrangement links TRBV2 to TRBJ2-7; unclear D gene. Germline loops: CDR1 SNHLY, CDR2 FYNNEI. V was cut by 8 bases and J by 4 bases, with 6 bases left in between. The CDR3 is made up of 10 amino acids. CDR3 in amino acids: CASGEYEQYF. The CDR3 region has the DNA TGTGCCAGCGGGGAATACGAGCAGTACTTC.

This chain's CDR3 is CASSLDRGAKNIQYF. The CDR3 bases are TGTGCCAGCAGCTTAGACAGGGGGGCCAAAAACATTCAGTACTTC. The chain employs TRBV5-6 and TRBJ2-4; 9 nucleotides match TRBD1. Germline V CDR1 and CDR2: SGHDT, YYEEEE. V shed 2 bases, J shed 1 base, and the junction held 1 base outside the gene matches. This CDR3 is 15 amino acids long.

V is TRBV6-2 or TRBV6-3 and J is TRBJ1-5; D is undetermined. The V and J ends lost 2 bases and 11 bases respectively, with 13 bases between them. This CDR3 has 13 amino acids. Germline CDR1 and CDR2: MNHEY and SVGEGT. This CDR3 reads CASSYVPGSTQHF. CDR3 nucleotide sequence: TGTGCCAGCAGTTACGTTCCGGGCTCGACCCAGCATTTT.

The genes are TRBV2 and TRBJ1-2; TRBD1 might be the D (5 bases). Germline CDR1 is SNHLY and CDR2 is FYNNEI. The CDR3 length is 14 residues. V was pared by 0 bases and J by 4 bases, with 9 bases between. The CDR3 loop is CASSEAQAAYGYTF. The CDR3 DNA reads as TGTGCCAGCAGTGAAGCACAGGCCGCCTATGGCTACACCTTC.

CDR3 sequence (DNA): TGTGCCAGCAGCCCCTCGCGGGCAGGGGGAACAAACTATGGCTACACCTTC. Residues: CASSPSRAGGTNYGYTF. The chain joins TRBV7-8 to TRBJ1-2; 7 bases agree with TRBD1. The J segment lost 2 bases and the V segment lost 5 bases, leaving 14 bases of the junction unmatched. Germline V gene data show CDR1 as SGHVS and CDR2 as FQNEAQ. The CDR3 runs 17 residues.

This clone was seen once. The rearrangement uses TRBV6-5 and TRBJ1-4; 9 nucleotides match TRBD1. The CDR3 is made up of 16 amino acids. The trim removed 2 bases at V and 7 bases at J, leaving 8 bases unmatched. Germline values: CDR1 MNHEY, CDR2 SVGAGI. The CDR3 protein is CASSYTRTGAGEKLFF. CDR3 nucleotides: TGTGCCAGCAGTTACACCCGGACAGGGGCAGGTGAAAAACTGTTTTTT.

The chain joins TRBV7-6 to TRBJ2-2; tentative D call: TRBD2 (6 bases). V lost 2 bases and J lost 6, with 13 bases in between. The CDR3 loop spans 15 amino acids. Germline V CDR1 and CDR2: SGHVS, FNYEAQ. CDR3 bases: TGTGCCAGCAGCTTATTCGGCGGAGGGGCCGGGGAGCTGTTTTTT. This gives the protein CASSLFGGGAGELFF.

This chain links TRBV11-2 with TRBJ1-3; D possibly corresponds to TRBD1 (5 bases). The V and J ends lost 6 bases and 7 bases respectively, with 16 bases between them. The CDR3 sequence is 14 residues long. The V gene's germline CDR1 is SGHAT and CDR2 FQNNGV. CDR3 loop: CASRSPRGMNTIYF. The CDR3 DNA reads as TGTGCCAGCAGAAGTCCAAGGGGAATGAACACCATATATTTT. The full variable domain, with the rest looked up from reference TRBV11-2 and TRBJ1-3, is EAGVAQSPRYKIIEKRQSVAFWCNPISGHATLYWYQQILGQGPKLLIQFQNNGVVDDSQLPKDRFSAERLKGVDSTLKIQPAKLEDSAVYLCASRSPRGMNTIYFGEGSWLTVV.

The chain employs TRBV6-5 and TRBJ1-4, with D possibly TRBD1 on 5 matching bases. Trimming pared 2 bases from V and 5 bases from J, leaving 9 bases between. Germline lookup yields CDR1 MNHEY and CDR2 SVGAGI. CDR3 length: 14 amino acids. CDR3 sequence: CASSYGGGNEKLFF. DNA for the CDR3: TGTGCCAGCAGTTACGGGGGGGGGAATGAAAAACTGTTTTTT.

The J gene is TRBJ2-5, the V gene TRBV5-1; possible D gene TRBD1, 5 bases. The germline gives CDR1 SGHRS, CDR2 YFSETQ. This CDR3 contains 13 residues. Trimming stripped 4 bases from V and 3 bases from J, with 10 bases between. In nucleotides, the CDR3 is TGCGCCAGCAGCCCGGACAACAAAGAGACCCAGTACTTC. This gives the protein CASSPDNKETQYF. Looking up the rest from reference TRBV5-1 and TRBJ2-5 gives the full variable domain: KAGVTQTPRYLIKTRGQQVTLSCSPISGHRSVSWYQQTPGQGLQFLFEYFSETQRNKGNFPGRFSGRQFSNSRSEMNVSTLELGDSALYLCASSPDNKETQYFGPGTRLLVL.

The rearrangement uses TRBV7-9 and TRBJ2-5, with D tentatively TRBD2 (6 bases). Trimming took 2 bases from V and 0 from J, leaving 7 bases between them. The CDR3 runs to 14 residues. Germline CDR1 reads SEHNR; CDR2 reads FQNEAQ (reference sequence). The CDR3 nucleotides are TGTGCCAGCAGCTTACCGGGGGACCAAGAGACCCAGTACTTC. As protein: CASSLPGDQETQYF. The full variable domain, in which reference TRBV7-9 and TRBJ2-5 provide the parts outside the CDR3, is DTGVSQNPRHKITKRGQNVTFRCDPISEHNRLYWYRQTLGQGPEFLTYFQNEAQLEKSRLLSDRFSAERPKGSFSTLEIQRTEQGDSAMYLCASSLPGDQETQYFGPGTRLLVL.

The V and J genes are TRBV7-2 and TRBJ1-2; the match to TRBD1 covers 7 bases. The CDR3 is 12 residues long. Germline V gene sequence: CDR1 SGHTA, CDR2 FQGNSA. The V and J ends lost 5 bases and 8 bases, in that order; junction bases with no gene match: 5. The CDR3 protein is CASSDRARGYTF. CDR3 in DNA: TGTGCCAGCAGCGACAGGGCGAGGGGCTACACCTTC.

This clone was detected a few times. The rearrangement uses TRBV7-9 and TRBJ1-2; D is perhaps TRBD1 (5 bases). Trimming cost V 7 bases and J 6 bases, with 18 bases left between them. This CDR3 is 14 amino acids long. The germline V gene has CDR1 SEHNR and CDR2 FQNEAQ (reference sequence). CDR3 sequence reads: CASTTGTRRDGYTF. The CDR3 DNA reads as TGTGCCAGCACCACCGGGACCCGGCGGGATGGCTACACCTTC.

This clone was counted between two and nine times. The chain joins TRBV4-2 to TRBJ2-1; D gene ambiguous. Trimming shortened V by 6 bases and J by 5 bases, and 14 bases separated the two germline ends. Germline V gene data show CDR1 as LGHNA and CDR2 as YNFKEQ. The CDR3 sequence is 14 residues long. The CDR3 here is CASRETLPNNEQFF. DNA of the CDR3: TGTGCCAGCAGAGAGACTCTCCCAAACAATGAGCAGTTCTTC.